This TCR beta chain was sequenced for a study of blood T cell repertoires in COVID-19. V was pared by 5 bases and J by 2 bases, with 4 bases of the junction left unmatched. Germline V lookup: CDR1 LGHDT, CDR2 YNNKEL (reference sequence). The CDR3 runs 16 residues. Data came from immunoSEQ multiplex PCR; TCRdb stores just in-frame clones and leaves some out. The repertoire consists of hundreds of thousands of clones, with approximately 83% occurring once and the leading ten covering nearly 9%. This sequence originates from an elderly man with acute or convalescent COVID-19. The sample was peripheral blood. The genes are TRBV3-1 (or the pseudogene TRBV3-2) and TRBJ2-3; the match to TRBD2 covers 13 bases. The CDR3 coding sequence is TGTGCCAGCAGCGGACTAGCGGGGGAATTCACAGATACGCAGTATTTT. This encodes CASSGLAGEFTDTQYF.